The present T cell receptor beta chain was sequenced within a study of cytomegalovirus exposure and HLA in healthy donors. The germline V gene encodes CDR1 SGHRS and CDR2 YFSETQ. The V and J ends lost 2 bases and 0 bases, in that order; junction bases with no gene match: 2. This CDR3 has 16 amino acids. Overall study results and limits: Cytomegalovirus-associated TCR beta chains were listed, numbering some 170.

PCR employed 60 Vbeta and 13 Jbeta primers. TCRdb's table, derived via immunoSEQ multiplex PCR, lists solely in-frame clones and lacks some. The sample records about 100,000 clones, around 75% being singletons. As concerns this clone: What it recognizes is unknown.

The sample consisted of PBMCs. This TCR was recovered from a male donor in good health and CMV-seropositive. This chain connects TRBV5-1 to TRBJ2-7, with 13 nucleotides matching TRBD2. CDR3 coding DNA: TGCGCCAGCAGCTTCGGGACTAGCGGGGTCTCCTACGAGCAGTACTTC. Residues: CASSFGTSGVSYEQYF.